The 5 T cell receptor beta chains presented below share a single source sample, sequenced in a study of blood T cell repertoires in COVID-19. Profiled with immunoSEQ multiplex PCR; TCRdb holds only in-frame clones, not every one. The sample comprises around 300,000 clones, about nine tenths of which are singletons, and roughly 2.1% rests with the top ten. Sequenced material: peripheral blood. Receptors originate from a man younger than 35 with active or convalescent COVID-19.

This rearrangement joins TRBV19 to TRBJ1-5; 7 bases agree with TRBD1. Germline V gene data show CDR1 as LNHDA and CDR2 as SQIVND (reference sequence). This CDR3 comprises 14 residues. V dropped 5 bases and J dropped 5; count of bases not matched to a gene: 6. CDR3 nucleotides: TGTGCCAGTAGTGAATACAGGGGAGATCAGCCCCAGCATTTT. It yields the protein CASSEYRGDQPQHF.

The chain is built from TRBV9 and TRBJ1-2, with no clear D. CDR3 size: 11 residues. Germline assignment: CDR1 SGDLS and CDR2 YYNGEE. Trimming left V 3 bases short and J 8 bases short, with 8 bases between. The CDR3 region has the DNA TGTGCCAGCAGCGGACGAGGGGGCTACACCTTC. Translating it yields CASSGRGGYTF.

The chain recombines TRBV15 with TRBJ2-2; D might be TRBD2 (6 bases). The CDR3 covers 17 residues. Trimming left V 1 base short and J 2 bases short, with 14 bases between. Looked up from germline, CDR1 is LNHNV and CDR2 is YYDKDF (reference sequence). The CDR3 DNA reads as TGTGCCACCAGCAGAGTACATAGCGGACTCAACACCGGGGAGCTGTTTTTT. Amino acids: CATSRVHSGLNTGELFF.

The chain is built from TRBV6-5 and TRBJ2-1; D possibly corresponds to TRBD2 (6 bases). The germline V and J ends were trimmed by 6 bases and 8 bases, with 20 bases remaining between them. The germline V gene has CDR1 MNHEY and CDR2 SVGAGI. CDR3 length: 15 amino acids. The CDR3 loop is CASRGAGRPHHEQFF. In nucleotides, the CDR3 is TGTGCCAGCAGAGGGGCGGGACGGCCACACCATGAGCAGTTCTTC.

The V and J genes are TRBV4-2 and TRBJ1-1; D ambiguous. Trimming removed 2 bases from V and 7 bases from J, with 11 bases in between. The CDR3 spans 13 residues. Germline loops: CDR1 LGHNA, CDR2 YNFKEQ. Written as DNA, the CDR3 is TGTGCCAGCAGCCAAATTGAGGGTAATGAAGCTTTCTTT. Protein product: CASSQIEGNEAFF.